This T cell receptor (beta chain) appears in the sequencing data of a study of T cells after yellow fever vaccination. V was pared by 5 bases and J by 5 bases, with 13 bases between. The germline CDR1 and CDR2 sequences are DFQATT and SNEGSKA (reference sequence). This CDR3 region has 13 residues. TCRdb re-called the 5' RACE reads through MiXCR, storing one row per CDR3 protein. The sample lists about 550,000 distinct CDR3 sequences; less than 20% were seen once. This specimen consisted of PBMCs, obtained 15 days after the yellow fever booster vaccination. This chain links TRBV20-1 with TRBJ2-1; possibly TRBD2 for D (5 bases). The origin of this receptor is a man aged 30-40 years who received the YFV17D yellow fever vaccine. The CDR3 loop reads CSAQSGNHNEQFF. The CDR3 bases are TGCAGTGCTCAATCCGGGAATCACAATGAGCAGTTCTTC.